This note documents a single T cell receptor (beta chain) sequence. Its target is unknown. CDR3 length: 15 residues. Germline CDR1 MDHEN, CDR2 SYDVKM. With 3 bases removed from V and 2 bases from J, the gap between germline ends came to 13 bases. The entry originates in a study of shared clonotypes between healthy human individuals. Findings of the study overall: Clonotypes shared by all four donors outscored non-shared clonotypes in generation probability.

Profiled with immunoSEQ multiplex PCR; TCRdb holds only in-frame clones, not every one. Of about 2.4 million clones in the sample, roughly nine tenths were seen once. V usage is TRBV28 and J usage is TRBJ1-2; D is unclear. The sample taken for sequencing was naive CD4+ T cells sorted from blood. As to subset: CD45RA+ positively selected. This sequence originates from a man aged 18 to 29 in good health. CDR3 coding DNA: TGTGCCAGCAGTTTCCCCTCTGGGGTAAACTATGGCTACACCTTC. It codes for CASSFPSGVNYGYTF.